A selection of T cell receptor beta chains follows, all from one sample in a study of graft-versus-host responses after intestinal transplantation. The protocol was immunoSEQ multiplex PCR, while the TCRdb copy is restricted to in-frame clones and leaves out a portion. The sample has around 43,000 clones, 91% seen once. The sequencing used PBMCs, collected 524 days after transplant. These receptors came from a human patient who received an intestinal transplant, so some T cells may come from the graft donor. The CDR3 runs from the conserved cysteine through the conserved F or W. D genes are given only for firm matches. Expanded clones are given a class, and other clones once, few, many or no size at all.

TRBV19	once	TRBJ2-1	.	CASSIRGDSYNEQFF	TGTGCCAGTAGTATTAGGGGGGACTCCTACAATGAGCAGTTCTTC
TRBV28	.	TRBJ1-5	.	CASSLGQPQHF	TGTGCCAGCAGTCTTGGACAGCCCCAGCATTTT
TRBV6-1	once	TRBJ1-2	.	CASSTGHGYTF	TGTGCCAGCAGTACGGGACATGGCTACACCTTC
TRBV28	.	TRBJ1-4	.	CASSLGGVRVHEKLFF	TGTGCCAGCAGTTTGGGGGGCGTAAGGGTGCATGAAAAACTGTTTTTT
TRBV28	once	TRBJ2-5	TRBD1	CASSNPWTGETQYF	TGTGCCAGCAGCAATCCGTGGACAGGGGAGACCCAGTACTTC
TRBV5-1	.	TRBJ2-1	.	CASSSLGSSYNEQFF	TGCGCCAGCAGCTCTCTCGGCAGCTCCTACAATGAGCAGTTCTTC
TRBV7-9	.	TRBJ2-7	.	CASSSRAGYEQYF	TGTGCCAGCAGCTCCAGGGCGGGCTACGAGCAGTACTTC
TRBV6-5	.	TRBJ2-7	.	CASTAIRDSYEQYF	TGTGCCAGCACCGCCATCCGGGACTCCTACGAGCAGTACTTC
TRBV27	.	TRBJ1-1	.	CASSLGGNTEAFF	TGTGCCAGCAGTTTGGGAGGGAACACTGAAGCTTTCTTT
TRBV21-1	.	TRBJ2-7	.	CASSKGGLAELYEQYF	TGTGCCAGCAGCAAAGGAGGACTAGCGGAGCTCTACGAGCAGTACTTC
TRBV30	.	TRBJ2-7	.	CAWSLAVSYEQYF	TGTGCCTGGAGTCTGGCAGTCTCCTACGAGCAGTACTTC
TRBV2	.	TRBJ1-1	.	CASSDSMNTEAFF	TGTGCCAGCAGTGACAGTATGAACACTGAAGCTTTCTTT
TRBV11-3	.	TRBJ1-1	.	CASSLGRTEAFF	TGTGCCAGCAGCTTAGGAAGGACTGAAGCTTTCTTT
TRBV4-2	.	TRBJ1-1	.	CASSQDSLTAEAFF	TGTGCCAGCAGCCAAGATTCCCTGACAGCCGAAGCTTTCTTT
TRBV9	few	TRBJ2-2	.	CASSLGTSLGGELFF	TGTGCCAGCAGCCTAGGGACTTCCCTAGGCGGGGAGCTGTTTTTT
TRBV7-9	.	TRBJ2-7	TRBD1	CASSLGIDRDPSYEQYF	TGTGCCAGCAGCTTAGGAATCGACAGGGACCCCTCCTACGAGCAGTACTTC
TRBV15	.	TRBJ2-1	.	CATSSGSYNEQFF	TGTGCCACCAGCAGCGGGTCCTACAATGAGCAGTTCTTC
TRBV5-4	.	TRBJ2-7	TRBD1	CASSVQDRSYEQYF	TGTGCCAGCAGCGTCCAGGACAGGTCCTACGAGCAGTACTTC
TRBV2	.	TRBJ2-7	TRBD2	CASSPGLAGLYEQYF	TGTGCCAGCAGTCCGGGACTAGCGGGGCTCTACGAGCAGTACTTC
TRBV30	.	TRBJ1-1	.	CAWRNQRSVRTEAFF	TGTGCCTGGAGGAACCAAAGGTCGGTGAGGACTGAAGCTTTCTTT